Reported below is one T cell receptor (beta chain). Its antigen is not yet known. No clone much larger than this one lies a single base away; base qualities are absent. These data are taken from a study of T cell responses to AZD1222 COVID-19 vaccine (dated by TCRdb to about 2021). Background for the entire study: A total of approximately 230 trial participants underwent TCR sequencing, of whom roughly 210 received two doses of AZD1222 and some 26 received two doses of the MenACWY control vaccine. Trial participants were enrolled into age subgroups of 18-55, 56-69 and 70-plus years, which contained about 150, 28 and 57 TCR-sequenced participants, respectively.

Spanning cysteine to phenylalanine, the CDR3 consists of 15 amino acids. Solely the CDR3 DNA is kept, with 45 bases framed from the first base. The CDR3 regions of human TCRbeta chains were subjected to immunosequencing. Concerning the study's data processing: Repertoire TCRs were checked for matches against a reference library of SARS-CoV-2-specific TCRs that had been generated using the MIRA antigen-specificity platform. Breadth was defined as the fraction of unique TCRs that were SARS-CoV-2-associated. Depth was defined as the fraction of total T cells that were SARS-CoV-2-associated. Using the MIRA data, each spike-specific TCR was mapped to the spike region that the TCR reacts to and placed in a CD4 or CD8 class. Log10-transformed breadth and depth values were compared by one-way ANOVA with Sidak's multiple comparisons tests. The immuneACCESS repertoire file appears here via TCRdb, limited to in-frame rearrangements. These files lack a portion of the clones; in checked studies, under half of the deficit traces to unresolved V genes, and the cause of the others is not known. Clone size and V and J calls were adopted from that table, with D and trimming inferred from the DNA. Within this sample are some 130,000 clones, with approximately 91% of them counted one time only. The ten largest make up around 1% of the sample.

What this sample's time point label stands for: about 28 days (+/-7) after the second vaccine dose. AZD1222 recipients with second doses at about 4 weeks or about 12 weeks were pooled, because spike-specific TCR depth and breadth did not differ between schedules. Samples from vaccinated people were obtained from the UK trials COV001 and COV002, which included a single-blind randomized controlled phase 2/3 trial of AZD1222 (ChAdOx1 nCoV-19) in healthy adults. For TCRbeta chain sequencing, PBMC samples were collected from trial participants at day 0 and at day 28 after the second dose. The paper as a whole reports these results and caveats: Participants were mostly white British, with more females than males. The authors suggested clonal diversity may have been underestimated. Conclusions about previously exposed vaccinees are limited because only a handful of AZD1222 recipients were SARS-CoV-2 seropositive at baseline. Because no day 14 peak-response samples were available, the repertoires could be characterized only after the peak T cell response. In the small 56-69-year group, the increase in depth fell short of significance, most likely because of low power. The vaccine-associated CD4 TCRs covered the entire spike protein, and the dominant responses fell in regions 160-218 and 743-854. Reportedly, close to half of the unique spike-specific TCRs recognized epitopes lying outside the regions that are mutated in the B.1.351 and B.1.1.7 variants. After two AZD1222 doses, spike-specific TCR breadth and depth were significantly higher than at day 0 and than in MenACWY recipients.

Source: peripheral blood, taken 28 days after the second AZD1222 dose. This TCR derives from an adult who received the AZD1222 COVID-19 vaccine. The chain couples TRBV21-1 to TRBJ2-1; TRBD2 is the table's D call and was not checked against the DNA. TRBV21-1 is noted as a pseudogene. The CDR3 in this case is CASSNKTDSYNEQFF. The nucleotide sequence is TGTGCCAGCAGCAATAAAACTGATTCCTACAATGAGCAGTTCTTC.